This is a list of T cell receptor beta chains from one sample in a study of T cell clones after liver transplantation. Clones were read by immunoSEQ multiplex PCR, and TCRdb kept only the in-frame ones, dropping some. The sample shows under 60,000 clones, roughly 70% of them seen only once. Sequences were derived from CD4+ T cells from blood, sampled at the 22-month timepoint. The source is a human patient who received a liver transplant. Some T cells could come from the graft donor. Both conserved end residues are part of each CDR3. Each record gives: V gene, clone size, J gene, CDR3 protein. Rows may omit the clone size; those that give it use once, few, many or a size class.

TRBV2,-,TRBJ2-3,CASSPTSGGANTQYF
TRBV2,-,TRBJ1-5,CASSEEGRGRQPQHF
TRBV5-1,-,TRBJ2-7,CASRPGQGPYYEQYF
TRBV28,-,TRBJ2-7,CASSTFWGRSYEQYF
TRBV5-4,once,TRBJ2-3,CASSLEKRNTQYF
TRBV9,-,TRBJ1-3,CASSLDQGLSGNTIYF
TRBV6-5,-,TRBJ1-4,CASSYDNRGPEKLFF
TRBV28,few,TRBJ1-3,CASSLTARNTIYF
TRBV6-1,few,TRBJ2-1,CASKEGIHEQFF
TRBV6-1,-,TRBJ1-6,CASSGERAKGSPLHF
TRBV4-2,-,TRBJ2-1,CASSPGTSGDNEQFF
TRBV27,few,TRBJ2-3,CASRPGGIVDTQYF
TRBV10-3,-,TRBJ1-4,CAISEEGSSEKLFF
TRBV7-3,-,TRBJ2-3,CASSRGQPSTDTQYF
TRBV19,few,TRBJ1-2,CASSIRDSGIYGYTF
TRBV6-1,-,TRBJ1-1,CASRKEMNTEAFF
TRBV11-2,-,TRBJ2-2,CASSFLGPSRGGELFF
TRBV6-5,few,TRBJ2-2,CASSINRVNTGELFF
TRBV6-5,few,TRBJ2-2,CASSYSTSGGTGELFF
TRBV6-6,-,TRBJ1-1,CASRGQGAGTEAFF
TRBV11-2,-,TRBJ1-2,CASSPLGRALGYGYTF
TRBV6-5,-,TRBJ2-3,CASSGRRQGTDTQYF
TRBV7-8,once,TRBJ1-6,CASSSGDNSPLHF
TRBV5-5,-,TRBJ1-5,CASSPGPGQGLNQPQHF
TRBV2,few,TRBJ2-2,CASSVIGLTNTGELFF
TRBV5-1,-,TRBJ2-7,CASSRGTGDVSYEQYF
TRBV19,-,TRBJ1-6,CASSIATTGTASPLHF
TRBV6-5,-,TRBJ1-1,CASSRALGTEAFF
TRBV5-1,-,TRBJ1-5,CASSLAGHIDQPQHF
TRBV7-2,-,TRBJ1-1,CASSSTGRTEAFF
TRBV5-4,-,TRBJ2-3,CASSLGPTDTQYF
TRBV7-9,-,TRBJ1-5,CASSLGTGGDQPQHF
TRBV28,-,TRBJ1-6,CASRSRVRGSPLHF
TRBV7-9,-,TRBJ2-7,CASSSEGYEQYF
TRBV5-5,once,TRBJ1-2,CASSFTPVRGYTF
TRBV7-3,-,TRBJ2-3,CASSPSTGPDTQYF
TRBV5-3,-,TRBJ1-4,CARSGPGGPNEKLFF
TRBV19,-,TRBJ2-7,CASSRGTGNLHEQYF
TRBV19,-,TRBJ1-2,CASSIRKDREGYGYTF
TRBV7-2,-,TRBJ2-3,CASSSRAGTDTQYF
TRBV6-6,-,TRBJ2-3,CASSYRGDTQYF
TRBV27,-,TRBJ2-7,CASSLSDGGAHEQYF